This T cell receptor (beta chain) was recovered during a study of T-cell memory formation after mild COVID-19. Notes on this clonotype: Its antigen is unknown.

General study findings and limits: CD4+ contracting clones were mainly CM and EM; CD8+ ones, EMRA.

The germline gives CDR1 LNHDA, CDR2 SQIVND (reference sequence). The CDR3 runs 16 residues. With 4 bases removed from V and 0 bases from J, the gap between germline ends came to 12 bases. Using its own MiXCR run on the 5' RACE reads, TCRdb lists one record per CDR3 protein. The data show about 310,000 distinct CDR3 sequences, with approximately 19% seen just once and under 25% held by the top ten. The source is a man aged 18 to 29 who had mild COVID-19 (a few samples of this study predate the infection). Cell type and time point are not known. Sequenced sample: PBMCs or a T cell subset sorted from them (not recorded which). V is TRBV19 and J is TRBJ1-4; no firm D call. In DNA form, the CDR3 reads TGTGCCAGTAGTAGTCCACGGGCTGCAACTAATGAAAAACTGTTTTTT. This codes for CASSSPRAATNEKLFF.